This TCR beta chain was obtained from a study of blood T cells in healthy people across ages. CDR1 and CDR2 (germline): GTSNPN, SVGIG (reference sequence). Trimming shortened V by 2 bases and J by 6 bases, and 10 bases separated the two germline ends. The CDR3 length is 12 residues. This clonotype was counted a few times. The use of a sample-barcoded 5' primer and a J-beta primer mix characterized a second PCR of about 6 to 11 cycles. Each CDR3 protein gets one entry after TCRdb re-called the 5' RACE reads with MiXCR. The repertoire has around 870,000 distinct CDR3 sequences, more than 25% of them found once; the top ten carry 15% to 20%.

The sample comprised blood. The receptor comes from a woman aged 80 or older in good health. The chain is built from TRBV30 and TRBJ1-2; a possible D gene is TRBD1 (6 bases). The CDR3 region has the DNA TGTGCCTGGAGTCTAAGGGGGGATGGCTACACCTTC. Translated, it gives CAWSLRGDGYTF. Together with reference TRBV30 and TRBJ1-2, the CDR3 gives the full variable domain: SQTIHQWPATLVQPVGSPLSLECTVEGTSNPNLYWYRQAAGRGLQLLFYSVGIGQISSEVPQNLSASRPQDRQFILSSKKLLLSDSGFYLCAWSLRGDGYTFGSGTRLTVV.